This T cell receptor (beta chain) was sequenced in a study of shared clonotypes between healthy human individuals (dated by TCRdb to 2020 to 2022). In terms of the full investigation: The cohort included three men and a couple of women between 18 and 49 years of age. To increase sequencing depth and limit assay-specific biases, TCR repertoire library preparation and sequencing were carried out by different laboratories using diverse techniques. The study deeply sequenced blood TCR repertoires of about 5 healthy adults to estimate repertoire size and the extent of clonotype sharing between individuals. Leukapheresis yielded between about 0.85 and 9.5 billion PBMCs per donor. For each donor, three plates each were used for CD4 naive and CD4 memory, two plates were used for CD8 naive, and one plate was used for CD8 memory. General study outcomes and caveats: Approximately 4.8% of naive CD4, 3% to 4% of naive CD8, about 2.4% of memory CD4, and 0.35% to 0.5% of memory CD8 clonotypes were shared across several donors. Clonotypes shared by all four sorted-subset donors showed higher generation probabilities than non-shared clonotypes. Pairwise subsampling led to the expectation that sequencing depth would affect the degree of clonotype sharing among donors. Because the study included only a small number of donors, the genetic and exposure-history diversity represented was limited. Even with the large sequencing depth, rarefaction of the sorted-subset datasets indicated that sequencing was incomplete. Naive subsets generally had larger estimated clonotype richness than memory subsets did. Only blood was sampled, and tissue TCR repertoires likely differ from those in blood.

TCR CDR3 regions were amplified from genomic DNA by multiplex PCR using the deep immunoSEQ assay. Genomic DNA extracted from each cell subset was distributed evenly over all wells of several immunoSEQ 96-well plates, and each plate served as one replicate. For sorted subsets, around 0.2 ug of genomic DNA, equivalent to about 30,000 T cell genomes, went into each replicate PCR. Purified libraries were measured with a Qubit 3.0 fluorometer, size-checked on a Bioanalyzer 2100, and measured again with the KAPA Library Quantification kit. Every immunoSEQ 96-well plate was sequenced on a separate single-read 150-cycle Illumina NextSeq 550 flow cell. Per the authors' processing: The immunoSEQ output contained only junctional sequences without quality scores, so filtering could not match that applied to full-length reads. To assign V/J genes and CDR3, sequences were annotated against IMGT germline references using PyIR, a Python wrapper for IgBLAST v1.9. Reads with weak V/J assignments (E-value above 1e-6), missing CDR3, stop codons, out-of-frame junctions, or ambiguous translated residues were removed. V3J clonotypes were defined by identical inferred V gene, J gene, and CDR3 amino acid sequence. The percentage overlap between two repertoires was calculated by dividing the number of shared unique clonotypes by the size of the smaller repertoire. Richness of each repertoire was evaluated using RTK rarefaction, the Chao1 estimator, and Recon v2.1 estimates of unobserved clonotypes. Generation probabilities for all TCRbeta clonotypes obtained by the gDNA method from a handful of donors were computed using OLGA. Imported from immuneACCESS, the table was reduced by TCRdb to in-frame sequences with V and J called. These copies leave out some clones; in studies compared against another copy, an unresolved V gene accounts for under half, and the cause of the remainder is not known. V and J calls plus clone size are reproduced from that table; the DNA served to infer D and trimming. This sample lists millions of clones; approximately 94% were detected once. Jointly, the top ten make up around 0.15% of the sample.

The donors were healthy, HIV-negative adults with no recently reported acute infections or vaccinations. Every donor was a Caucasian adult living in Nashville, Tennessee, USA. CD4+ T cells were enriched through magnetic negative selection, after which naive cells were positively selected on CD45RA and the remaining negative fraction served as the memory subset. Blood was collected by leukapheresis, and PBMCs were isolated by Ficoll-Histopaque density gradient centrifugation and then cryopreserved in liquid nitrogen vapor phase. Analytical flow cytometry was used to check the purity and quantity of every magnetically sorted T cell population. Genomic DNA was isolated from each sorted fraction and quantified by UV absorbance on a Nanodrop 2000c. A word on this clone: What antigen it recognizes has not been identified. Within one base of it there is no much larger clone, and no base qualities were kept.

V loses 3 bases, J loses 5 bases, and the germline ends lie 11 bases apart. The CDR3 runs 13 residues from the cysteine to the phenylalanine. The DNA shown is the 39-base CDR3, in frame from base 1. Based on the germline V gene, the CDR1 and CDR2 sequences are SGDLS and YYNGEE. Rearrangement joined TRBV9 to TRBJ1-1; no confident D gene assignment can be made. The clonotype originates from a man between 18 and 35 years old in good health. Material for sequencing was naive CD4+ T cells sorted from blood. Taken with the paper, the label for cell subset or site translates to: CD45RA+ positively selected. The CDR3 is CASSATIGTEAFF. The DNA reads as follows: TGTGCCAGCAGCGCCACGATAGGAACTGAAGCTTTCTTT.